This T cell receptor beta chain is drawn from a study of human T cells and chemical hapten exposure. The time point denotes: patch test 2, 6 weeks after DPC sensitization. Treatment noted: therapeutic diphenylcyclopropenone sensitization with weekly scalp DPC. Drawing of blood took place ahead of applying each patch test. Alopecia patients between 18 and 70 years old and suitable for DPC were used as donors. Total RNA was extracted from unfractionated whole blood. Germline CDR1 is SNHLY and CDR2 is FYNNEI. V trimming: 3 bases; J trimming: 6 bases; junction bases outside the gene matches: 3. This CDR3 contains 14 residues. Individual cDNA molecules in this library carried unique molecular identifiers. MiXCR, applied by TCRdb to the RACE reads, yields one record per CDR3 protein. The data contain 75,000 to 95,000 distinct CDR3 sequences, 9.5% to 11% of them singletons. This clonotype was counted a few times.

The chain is built from TRBV2 and TRBJ1-5; 9 nucleotides align to TRBD1. This receptor was obtained from a man aged 35 to 55 with alopecia areata. Some clones in this sample may be carry-over from other donors' samples. The source material was whole blood, sampled in connection with sensitization to the hapten diphenylcyclopropenone (DPC). This chain's CDR3 is CASSELTGGQPQHF. The CDR3 bases are TGTGCCAGCAGTGAGTTGACAGGGGGTCAGCCCCAGCATTTT.